The sequence of this TCR beta chain was determined in a study of cytomegalovirus exposure and HLA in healthy donors. J was trimmed by 4 bases and V by 5 bases; bases with no gene match: 7. CDR1 is SGHTA and CDR2 is FQGTGA in the germline V gene. CDR3 length: 15 residues. This clone was seen a handful of times. Clones were sequenced by immunoSEQ multiplex PCR, and TCRdb holds only the in-frame ones, with some missing. The sample includes 90,000 to 150,000 clones, 88% of them seen just once. The chain links TRBV7-3 to TRBJ2-7, with TRBD2 matching over 11 bases. This TCR came from a woman younger than 35 in good health and CMV-seropositive. The sequencing sample was made of PBMCs. CDR3: CASSVAGTSGYEQYF. The CDR3 bases are TGTGCCAGCAGCGTAGCCGGGACTAGCGGATACGAGCAGTACTTC. The full variable domain, with the rest looked up from reference TRBV7-3 and TRBJ2-7, is GAGVSQTPSNKVTEKGKYVELRCDPISGHTALYWYRQSLGQGPEFLIYFQGTGAADDSGLPNDRFFAVRPEGSVSTLKIQRTERGDSAVYLCASSVAGTSGYEQYFGPGTRLTVT.